This T cell receptor (beta chain) was sequenced for a study of response to subunit inactivated influenza vaccine. General study points: The authors offered the suggestion that each seasonal influenza vaccination recruits few new T cells.

TCRdb reprocessed the RT-PCR reads via MiXCR and lists one record per CDR3 protein. This sample has about 650,000 distinct CDR3 sequences, with approximately 15% found just once. The sample holds one count of this clonotype. Its antigen is currently unknown. Germline V gene sequence: CDR1 SQVTM, CDR2 ANQGSEA. V lost 4 bases and J 2 bases, leaving 5 bases between the germline ends. This CDR3 has 11 residues. The chain recombines TRBV29-1 with TRBJ1-2, with D uncertain. The clonotype originates from a man in his forties or fifties who received an inactivated influenza vaccine. This sample comprised PBMCs from blood, obtained 14 to 15 days before vaccination. As DNA, the CDR3 is TGCAGCGTTGGAGACAACTATGGCTACACCTTC. Translating it yields CSVGDNYGYTF.